These 23 T cell receptor beta chains came from one sample sequenced in a study of T cell responses to AZD1222 COVID-19 vaccine. Here immunoSEQ multiplex PCR was the method, and the copy in TCRdb shows in-frame clones only, minus some. There are 150,000 to 200,000 clones in the sample; 88% occur only once, and 5.5% lies in the top ten. The sequences come from peripheral blood, collected on day 0 of AZD1222 vaccination. Every receptor here comes from an adult in good health.

This clone has just a few counts. The chain uses TRBV6-2 or TRBV6-3 and TRBJ2-7; 7 bases are shared with TRBD2. Germline V gives CDR1 MNHEY, CDR2 SVGEGT. The CDR3 covers 15 residues. Trimming removed 1 base from V and 0 bases from J; junction bases left unmatched: 3. The CDR3 spells CASSYYGGSSYEQYF. CDR3 DNA: TGTGCCAGCAGTTACTATGGCGGGAGCTCCTACGAGCAGTACTTC.

The rearrangement joins TRBV30 to TRBJ1-6, with 8 nucleotides matching TRBD1. CDR3 size: 14 residues. Germline assignment: CDR1 GTSNPN and CDR2 SVGIG (reference sequence). Losses at the gene ends were 3 bases for V and 9 bases for J; bases not matched to a gene: 7. The DNA of the CDR3 is TGTGCCTGGAGCATGGGACAGGCGAGTTCACCCCTCCACTTT. Amino acids: CAWSMGQASSPLHF.

Concerning this clone itself: At one end, the junction sequence differs from germline, possibly due to a read error. This chain joins TRBV2 and TRBJ1-6, with 7 bases matching TRBD1. The germline V gene encodes CDR1 SNHLY and CDR2 FYNNEI. CDR3 length: 13 amino acids. CDR3 DNA sequence: TGTGCCAGCAGTGCAATTCTTGGGACAGCTAATTACTTT. The encoded protein is CASSAILGTANYF.

Comment on this clone: This sample also contains other DNA sequences that code for the same CDR3. The chain employs TRBV5-1 and TRBJ2-1; TRBD2 is a possible D gene (5 bases). Germline-derived CDR1 and CDR2 are SGHRS and YFSETQ. CDR3 length: 14 amino acids. Trimming pared 2 bases from V and 0 bases from J, leaving 6 bases between. The CDR3 protein is CASSLGSSYNEQFF. The CDR3 coding sequence is TGCGCCAGCAGCTTAGGGAGCTCCTACAATGAGCAGTTCTTC. Full variable domain (remainder filled in from reference TRBV5-1 and TRBJ2-1): KAGVTQTPRYLIKTRGQQVTLSCSPISGHRSVSWYQQTPGQGLQFLFEYFSETQRNKGNFPGRFSGRQFSNSRSEMNVSTLELGDSALYLCASSLGSSYNEQFFGPGTRLTVL.

V is TRBV5-8 and J is TRBJ1-2, with D possibly matching TRBD1 (6 bases). The CDR3 totals 17 residues. The germline gives CDR1 SGHTS, CDR2 YDEGEE. V lost 0 bases and J 4 bases, leaving 19 bases between the germline ends. The CDR3 sequence: CASSLVPSGAPLYGYTF. In DNA form, the CDR3 reads TGTGCCAGCAGCTTGGTTCCCTCAGGGGCGCCACTCTATGGCTACACCTTC. Variable domain in full (rest from reference TRBV5-8 and TRBJ1-2): EAGVTQSPTHLIKTRGQQATLRCSPISGHTSVYWYQQALGLGLQFLLWYDEGEERNRGNFPPRFSGRQFPNYSSELNVNALELEDSALYLCASSLVPSGAPLYGYTFGSGTRLTVV.

V gene TRBV5-6 combines with J gene TRBJ1-6; a weak D match, TRBD1 (5 bases). Germline CDR1 and CDR2: SGHDT and YYEEEE. This CDR3 contains 16 residues. V shed 2 bases and J shed 6 bases, with 15 bases lying between them. Written as DNA, the CDR3 is TGTGCCAGCAGCTTTTTGGGGCCGACCATTAATTCACCCCTCCACTTT. It encodes CASSFLGPTINSPLHF.

V gene TRBV2 combines with J gene TRBJ1-1; possibly TRBD1 for D (6 bases). In germline, CDR1 is SNHLY, CDR2 FYNNEI. CDR3 length: 12 residues. V was cut by 4 bases and J by 6 bases, with 9 bases left in between. The DNA for the CDR3 is TGTGCCAGCAGTGGCGGACAGCCTGAAGCTTTCTTT. Protein: CASSGGQPEAFF.

This clone turned up a few times. The gene calls are TRBV28 and TRBJ1-1; 7 nucleotides match TRBD1. Germline loops: CDR1 MDHEN, CDR2 SYDVKM. The CDR3 sequence is 12 residues long. Trimming at V came to 8 bases and at J to 11 bases, leaving 11 bases not matched to a gene. CDR3 bases: TGTGCCAGCGCTGAGGGGGCCTTGAGGGCTTTCTTT. Encoded protein: CASAEGALRAFF.

The chain is built from TRBV28 and TRBJ2-7; D not certain. Between the trimmed V and J ends, which lost 6 bases and 4 bases, there was a span of 13 bases. The germline V gene has CDR1 MDHEN and CDR2 SYDVKM. This CDR3 has 13 amino acids. The CDR3 DNA reads as TGTGCCAGCAGCATGATGGCTGGGTACGAGCAGTACTTC. It specifies CASSMMAGYEQYF.

V and J are TRBV7-2 and TRBJ2-7; D ambiguous. V was shortened by 3 bases and J by 3 bases, with 9 bases between the two germline ends. The CDR3 is made up of 13 amino acids. Germline-derived CDR1 and CDR2 are SGHTA and FQGNSA. In DNA form, the CDR3 reads TGTGCCAGCAGCTTCACCCTTTTCTACGAGCAGTACTTC. It encodes CASSFTLFYEQYF. Variable domain in full (rest from reference TRBV7-2 and TRBJ2-7): GAGVSQSPSNKVTEKGKDVELRCDPISGHTALYWYRQSLGQGLEFLIYFQGNSAPDKSGLPSDRFSAERTGGSVSTLTIQRTQQEDSAVYLCASSFTLFYEQYFGPGTRLTVT.

This clone was detected a few times. The V gene is TRBV25-1, the J gene TRBJ1-1; D unresolved. Per the germline V gene, CDR1 is MGHDK and CDR2 is SYGVNS. Between the trimmed V and J ends, which lost 4 bases and 0 bases, there was a span of 15 bases. The CDR3 loop spans 16 amino acids. For the CDR3, the DNA is TGTGCCAGCAGTGCTTATGTGGGCTCCATGAACACTGAAGCTTTCTTT. It specifies CASSAYVGSMNTEAFF.

This chain uses TRBV5-5 with TRBJ1-4; D unresolved. The germline V gene encodes CDR1 SGHKS and CDR2 YYEKEE (reference sequence). CDR3 length: 18 amino acids. V was clipped by 0 bases and J by 0 bases, with 15 bases between them. DNA for the CDR3: TGTGCCAGCAGCTTGGCGTGGCAGCCCGTTGCAACTAATGAAAAACTGTTTTTT. It translates to CASSLAWQPVATNEKLFF.

The chain employs TRBV30 and TRBJ1-2, with TRBD1 matching 10 bases. CDR1 is GTSNPN, CDR2 SVGIG, per germline (reference sequence). The CDR3 sequence is 15 residues long. The J segment lost 5 bases and the V segment lost 4 bases, leaving 10 bases of the junction unmatched. This chain's CDR3 is CAWIRDRGRPYGYTF. CDR3 coding DNA: TGTGCCTGGATACGGGACAGGGGACGACCATATGGCTACACCTTC.

V is TRBV27 and J is TRBJ1-6; no clear D gene. Germline CDR1 is MNHEY and CDR2 is SMNVEV (reference sequence). This CDR3 contains 14 residues. V lost 3 bases and J 4 bases, leaving 7 bases between the germline ends. The CDR3 protein is CASSLSLYNSPLHF. DNA of the CDR3: TGTGCCAGCAGTTTGAGCCTTTATAATTCACCCCTCCACTTT.

The DNA for the CDR3 is TGTGCCAGTAGTATAGATCGGGATCAGCCCCAGCATTTT. Its protein is CASSIDRDQPQHF. The chain has TRBV19 and TRBJ1-5; D gene unclear. This CDR3 contains 13 residues. Germline CDR1 and CDR2: LNHDA and SQIVND (reference sequence). The ends were cut back, 0 bases at V and 5 bases at J, with 5 bases in the middle.

This clone was observed at least ten times. The rearrangement links TRBV27 to TRBJ1-3, with D perhaps TRBD1 (5 bases). The V gene's germline CDR1 is MNHEY and CDR2 SMNVEV (reference sequence). The V end was cut by 6 bases, the J end by 7 bases, with 19 bases between. The CDR3 is 15 amino acids. The CDR3: CASSPWRGSGNTIYF. CDR3 in DNA: TGTGCCAGCAGCCCGTGGAGGGGCTCGGGGAACACCATATATTTT.

CDR3 DNA: TGTGCCAGCAGTCGCGGGTATGGGACAGCCTCCTCTGGGGCCAACGTCCTGACTTTC. Translation: CASSRGYGTASSGANVLTF. This sequence joins TRBV7-3 and TRBJ2-6, with 7 nucleotides matching TRBD1. The junction had 14 bases not matched to a gene; V was cut back by 6 bases and J by 0 bases. Looked up from germline, CDR1 is SGHTA and CDR2 is FQGTGA. The CDR3 has 19 amino acids.

The chain uses TRBV2 and TRBJ2-5, with 11 nucleotides matching TRBD1. The CDR3 contains 15 residues. V dropped 7 bases and J dropped 5; count of bases not matched to a gene: 9. Germline assignment: CDR1 SNHLY and CDR2 FYNNEI. CDR3 protein: CASNAGQGAWETQYF. In DNA, the CDR3 is TGTGCCAGCAACGCCGGACAGGGGGCTTGGGAGACCCAGTACTTC.

V gene TRBV10-3 combines with J gene TRBJ2-2, with TRBD1 as a possible D gene (6 bases). V lost 4 bases to trimming and J lost 4 bases, with 13 bases between them. Germline-derived CDR1 and CDR2 are ENHRY and SYGVKD. This CDR3 is 15 amino acids long. The CDR3 reads CAISADSQTTGELFF. In DNA, the CDR3 is TGTGCCATCAGTGCGGACAGCCAGACCACCGGGGAGCTGTTTTTT.

The table lists this clone with a count of one. The J gene is TRBJ2-1, the V gene TRBV27; no reliable D call. The germline V and J ends were trimmed by 5 bases and 3 bases, with 8 bases remaining between them. This CDR3 contains 13 residues. Germline CDR1 reads MNHEY; CDR2 reads SMNVEV (reference sequence). The CDR3 protein is CASSRRSYNEQFF. CDR3 in DNA: TGTGCCAGCAGTCGACGGAGCTACAATGAGCAGTTCTTC.

The chain recombines TRBV10-3 with TRBJ1-2, with TRBD1 matching over 7 bases. The CDR3 has 14 amino acids. V trimming: 2 bases; J trimming: 5 bases; junction bases outside the gene matches: 5. Germline CDR1 and CDR2: ENHRY and SYGVKD. This CDR3 reads CAISEGTEGYGYTF. CDR3 nucleotide sequence: TGTGCCATCAGTGAGGGGACAGAAGGATATGGCTACACCTTC.

The chain carries TRBV28 and TRBJ2-7; 10 bases match TRBD1. The CDR3 sequence is 16 residues long. The germline CDR1 and CDR2 sequences are MDHEN and SYDVKM. J was trimmed by 0 bases and V by 5 bases; bases with no gene match: 7. The CDR3 region is CASSDPGTGDSYEQYF. CDR3 nucleotide sequence: TGTGCCAGCAGTGACCCTGGGACAGGGGACTCCTACGAGCAGTACTTC.

This clone was detected a few times. The chain is built from TRBV5-5 and TRBJ2-1, with D unresolved. This CDR3 has 17 residues. Trimming left V 1 base short and J 0 bases short, with 14 bases between. CDR1 is SGHKS, CDR2 YYEKEE, per germline (reference sequence). CDR3 region: CASSLSAVRSSYNEQFF. CDR3 DNA: TGTGCCAGCAGCTTGAGTGCGGTCAGGAGCTCCTACAATGAGCAGTTCTTC.